This TCR beta chain stems from a study of Ad26.COV2.S vaccination and SARS-CoV-2 variants. Findings and caveats of the study: Vaccine recipients and placebo recipients showed similar non-spike TCR breadth. The analyses of TCR breadth and depth may have understated the size of total T cell responses. Placebo recipients had lower spike-specific TCR breadth than vaccine recipients.

Germline lookup yields CDR1 SGHRS and CDR2 YFSETQ. The V end lost 5 bases, the J end lost 6 bases, and 15 bases lay between the germline ends. This CDR3 is built from 15 residues. This sample's treatment: some 19 received Ad26.COV2.S at low or high dose, single or two shots; 5 received placebo; per-sample allocation not given. The study sampled participants on day 63 after the first vaccine or placebo injection. Repertoires were generated with immunoSEQ multiplex PCR, while TCRdb's copy carries only in-frame clones and drops some. The sample lists approximately 350,000 clones, around 87% occurring once. Comment on this clone: The antigen is unknown.

This receptor was obtained from a person aged 18 to 59 who received the Ad26.COV2.S COVID-19 vaccine or a placebo. The V gene is TRBV5-1, the J gene TRBJ1-6, with D possibly being TRBD1 (6 bases). The material sequenced was peripheral blood, taken in a trial of Ad26.COV2.S vaccine versus placebo. CDR3 sequence (DNA): TGCGCCAGCAGTCTCGACAGGCCCCTTAATTCACCCCTCCACTTT. Translating it yields CASSLDRPLNSPLHF.